This T cell receptor (beta chain) was sequenced for a study of early T cells in non-severe SARS-CoV-2 infection. The CDR3 sequence is 15 residues long. V lost 6 bases and J lost 0, with 14 bases in between. The germline CDR1 and CDR2 sequences are MNHEY and SMNVEV (reference sequence). MiXCR was run by TCRdb on the 5' RACE reads, yielding one entry per CDR3 protein. The data show roughly 30,000 distinct CDR3 sequences, 5.7% seen once. This clonotype was observed many times. What it recognizes is unknown. General study points: VDJdb-based annotation leaned toward anti-spike CD8 responses and missed private and CD4 specificities.

The clonotype was recovered from an adult who was a healthcare worker with PCR-confirmed SARS-CoV-2 infection or an uninfected control (not recorded which). J is TRBJ2-5 and V is TRBV27; D is possibly TRBD1 (6 bases). The sample was whole blood. The CDR3 DNA reads as TGTGCCAGCAGCCCAAGGACAGCTAACCAAGAGACCCAGTACTTC. Protein sequence: CASSPRTANQETQYF.